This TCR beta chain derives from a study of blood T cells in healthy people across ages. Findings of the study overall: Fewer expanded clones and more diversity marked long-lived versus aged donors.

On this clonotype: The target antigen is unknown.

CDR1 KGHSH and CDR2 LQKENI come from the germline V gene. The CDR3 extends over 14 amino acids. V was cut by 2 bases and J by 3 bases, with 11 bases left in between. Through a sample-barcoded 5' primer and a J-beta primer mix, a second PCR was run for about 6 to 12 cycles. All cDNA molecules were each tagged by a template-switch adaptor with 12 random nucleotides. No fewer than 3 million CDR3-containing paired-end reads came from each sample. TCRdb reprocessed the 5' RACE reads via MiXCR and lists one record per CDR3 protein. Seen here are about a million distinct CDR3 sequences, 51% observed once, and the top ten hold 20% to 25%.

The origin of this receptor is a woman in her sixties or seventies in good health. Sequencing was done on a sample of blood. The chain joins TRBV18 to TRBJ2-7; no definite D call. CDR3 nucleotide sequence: TGTGCCAGCTCACCAGCAAATACAAACTACGAGCAGTACTTC. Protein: CASSPANTNYEQYF.